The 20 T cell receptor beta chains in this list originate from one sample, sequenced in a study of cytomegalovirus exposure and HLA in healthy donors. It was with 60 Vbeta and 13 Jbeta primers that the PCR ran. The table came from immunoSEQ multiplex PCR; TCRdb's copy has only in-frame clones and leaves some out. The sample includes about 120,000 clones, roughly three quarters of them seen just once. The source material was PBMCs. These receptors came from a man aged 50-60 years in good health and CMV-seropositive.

CDR3 sequence reads: CASSLVTAQDEKLFF. CDR3 coding DNA: TGTGCCAGCAGCTTAGTGACAGCGCAAGATGAAAAACTGTTTTTT. This chain links TRBV11-2 with TRBJ1-4; D may be TRBD1 (5 bases). The CDR3 totals 15 residues. Germline V gene sequence: CDR1 SGHAT, CDR2 FQNNGV. V was cut by 1 base and J by 6 bases, with 12 bases left in between.

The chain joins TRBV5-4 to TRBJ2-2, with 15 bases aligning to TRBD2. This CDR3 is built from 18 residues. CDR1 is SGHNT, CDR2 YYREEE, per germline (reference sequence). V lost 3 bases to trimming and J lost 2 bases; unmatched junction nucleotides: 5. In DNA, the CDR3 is TGTGCCAGCAGCTGGGGGGGACTAGCGGGGGGAAACACCGGGGAGCTGTTTTTT. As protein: CASSWGGLAGGNTGELFF.

CDR3 nucleotides: TGTGCCATCAGGGAGACAGGGAACATGAACACTGAAGCTTTCTTT. As protein: CAIRETGNMNTEAFF. This chain links TRBV10-3 with TRBJ1-1; TRBD1 matches at 7 bases. The junction had 7 bases not matched to a gene; V was cut back by 6 bases and J by 0 bases. Germline V lookup: CDR1 ENHRY, CDR2 SYGVKD. This CDR3 is built from 15 residues.

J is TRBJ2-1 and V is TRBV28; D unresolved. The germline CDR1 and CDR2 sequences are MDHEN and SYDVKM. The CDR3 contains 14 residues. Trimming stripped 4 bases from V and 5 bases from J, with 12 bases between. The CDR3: CASSYGGSNNEQFF. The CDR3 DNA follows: TGTGCCAGCAGTTACGGCGGATCGAACAATGAGCAGTTCTTC.

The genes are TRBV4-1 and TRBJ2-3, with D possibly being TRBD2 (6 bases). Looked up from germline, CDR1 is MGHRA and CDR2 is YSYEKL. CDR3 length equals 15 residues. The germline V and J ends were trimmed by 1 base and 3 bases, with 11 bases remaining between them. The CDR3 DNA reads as TGCGCCAGCAGCCAAGTTCCGCTAGCGACAGATACGCAGTATTTT. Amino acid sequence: CASSQVPLATDTQYF.

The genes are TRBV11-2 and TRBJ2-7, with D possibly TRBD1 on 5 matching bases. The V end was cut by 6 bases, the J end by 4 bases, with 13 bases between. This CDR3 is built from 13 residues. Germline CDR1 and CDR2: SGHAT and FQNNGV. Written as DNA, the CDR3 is TGTGCCAGCAGTCGATCAGGGCCATACGAGCAGTACTTC. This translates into CASSRSGPYEQYF.

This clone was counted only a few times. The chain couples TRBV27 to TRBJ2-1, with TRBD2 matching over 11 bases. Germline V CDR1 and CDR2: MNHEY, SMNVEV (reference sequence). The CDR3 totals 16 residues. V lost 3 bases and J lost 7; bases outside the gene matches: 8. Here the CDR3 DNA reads TGTGCCAGCAGTTTGTCTTTAGCGGGGGGGGTGAATGAGCAGTTCTTC. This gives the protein CASSLSLAGGVNEQFF.

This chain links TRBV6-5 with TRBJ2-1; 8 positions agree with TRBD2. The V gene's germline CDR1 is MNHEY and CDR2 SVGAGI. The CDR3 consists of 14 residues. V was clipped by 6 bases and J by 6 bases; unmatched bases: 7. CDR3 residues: CASSTGTRSNEQFF. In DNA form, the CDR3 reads TGTGCCAGCAGCACCGGGACTAGGAGCAATGAGCAGTTCTTC.

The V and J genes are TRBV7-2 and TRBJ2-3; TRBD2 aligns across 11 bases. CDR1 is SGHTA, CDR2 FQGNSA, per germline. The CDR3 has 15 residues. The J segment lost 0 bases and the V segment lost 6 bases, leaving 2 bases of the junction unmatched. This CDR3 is CASSRTSGSTDTQYF. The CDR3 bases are TGTGCCAGCAGTAGGACTAGCGGGAGCACAGATACGCAGTATTTT. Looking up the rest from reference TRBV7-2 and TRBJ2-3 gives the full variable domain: GAGVSQSPSNKVTEKGKDVELRCDPISGHTALYWYRQSLGQGLEFLIYFQGNSAPDKSGLPSDRFSAERTGGSVSTLTIQRTQQEDSAVYLCASSRTSGSTDTQYFGPGTRLTVL.

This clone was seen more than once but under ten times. The CDR3 protein is CASSSQGGFGGYTF. The CDR3, as DNA: TGTGCCAGCAGTTCCCAGGGAGGCTTCGGTGGCTACACCTTC. The J gene is TRBJ1-2, the V gene TRBV27; D possibly corresponds to TRBD1 (5 bases). V was clipped by 4 bases and J by 7 bases, with 16 bases between them. Germline assignment: CDR1 MNHEY and CDR2 SMNVEV (reference sequence). The CDR3 runs 14 residues.

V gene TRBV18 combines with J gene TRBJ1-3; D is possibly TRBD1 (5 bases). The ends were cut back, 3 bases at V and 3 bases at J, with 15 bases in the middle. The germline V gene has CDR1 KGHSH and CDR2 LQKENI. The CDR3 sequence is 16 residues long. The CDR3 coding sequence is TGTGCCAGCTCACCTGGGCCAGGGCGTGATGGAAACACCATATATTTT. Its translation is CASSPGPGRDGNTIYF.

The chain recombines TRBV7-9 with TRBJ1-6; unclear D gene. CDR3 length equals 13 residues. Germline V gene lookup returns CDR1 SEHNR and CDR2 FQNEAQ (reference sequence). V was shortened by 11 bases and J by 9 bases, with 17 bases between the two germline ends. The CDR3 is CAVGGVAGSPLHF. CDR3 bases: TGTGCCGTAGGCGGGGTAGCAGGTTCACCCCTCCACTTT.

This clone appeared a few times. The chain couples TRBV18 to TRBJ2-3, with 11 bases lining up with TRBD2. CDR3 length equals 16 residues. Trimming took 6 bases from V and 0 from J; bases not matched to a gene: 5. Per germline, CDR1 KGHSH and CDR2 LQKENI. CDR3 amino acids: CASSMGLAESTDTQYF. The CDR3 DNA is TGTGCCAGCTCTATGGGACTAGCGGAGAGCACAGATACGCAGTATTTT.

CDR3 region: CASSPVRDYYGYTF. DNA for the CDR3: TGTGCCAGCTCACCAGTCAGAGACTACTATGGCTACACCTTC. The chain couples TRBV18 to TRBJ1-2; D is ambiguous. V dropped 2 bases and J dropped 3 bases, with 10 bases sitting between them. The CDR3 loop spans 14 amino acids. CDR1 and CDR2 from the germline V gene are KGHSH and LQKENI.

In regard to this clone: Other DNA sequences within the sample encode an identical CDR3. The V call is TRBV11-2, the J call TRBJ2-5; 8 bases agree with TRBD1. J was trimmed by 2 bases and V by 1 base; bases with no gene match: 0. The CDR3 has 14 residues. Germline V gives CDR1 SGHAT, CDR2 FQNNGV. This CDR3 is CASSLGTGQETQYF. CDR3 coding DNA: TGTGCCAGCAGCTTAGGGACAGGGCAAGAGACCCAGTACTTC.

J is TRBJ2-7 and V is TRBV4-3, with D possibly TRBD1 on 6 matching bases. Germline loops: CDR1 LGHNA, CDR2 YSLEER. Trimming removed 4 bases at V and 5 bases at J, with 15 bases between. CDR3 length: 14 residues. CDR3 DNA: TGCGCCAGCAGCCTACAGAAACAGGGAAACGAGCAGTACTTC. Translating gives CASSLQKQGNEQYF.

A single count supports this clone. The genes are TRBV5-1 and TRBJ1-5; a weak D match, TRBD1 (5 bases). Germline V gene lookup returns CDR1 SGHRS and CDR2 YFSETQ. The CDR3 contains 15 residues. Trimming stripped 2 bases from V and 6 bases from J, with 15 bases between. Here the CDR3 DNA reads TGCGCCAGCAGCTTAACACCGGGGGGAACTCAGCCCCAGCATTTT. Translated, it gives CASSLTPGGTQPQHF.

The chain's CDR3 is CASSREGGLQPQHF. For the CDR3, the DNA is TGCGCCAGCAGCCGGGAGGGGGGCCTTCAGCCCCAGCATTTT. The genes are TRBV5-1 and TRBJ1-5; D perhaps matches TRBD1 (6 bases). CDR1 is SGHRS and CDR2 is YFSETQ in the germline V gene. This CDR3 has 14 residues. The V end lost 4 bases, the J end lost 6 bases, and 14 bases lay between the germline ends.

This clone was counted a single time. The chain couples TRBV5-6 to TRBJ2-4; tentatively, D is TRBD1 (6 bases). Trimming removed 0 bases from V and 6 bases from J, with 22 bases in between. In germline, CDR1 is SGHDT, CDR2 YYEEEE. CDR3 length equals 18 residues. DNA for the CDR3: TGTGCCAGCAGCTTGGGGTTATCCGCAGGGGCTTCCTTAAACATTCAGTACTTC. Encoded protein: CASSLGLSAGASLNIQYF.

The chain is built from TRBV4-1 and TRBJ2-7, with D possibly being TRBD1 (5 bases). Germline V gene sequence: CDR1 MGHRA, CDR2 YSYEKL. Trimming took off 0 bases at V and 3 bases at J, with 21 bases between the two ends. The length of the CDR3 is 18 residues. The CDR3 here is CASSQDGWGQSLVYEQYF. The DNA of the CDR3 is TGCGCCAGCAGCCAAGATGGCTGGGGCCAGTCTTTAGTCTACGAGCAGTACTTC.